Sequencing of this T cell receptor beta chain was carried out in a study of PD-1 blockade in classical Hodgkin lymphoma. In regard to this clone: The antigen is undetermined.

Study conclusions and caveats: Newly diagnosed and completely responding patients shared comparable baseline diversity. Relative to healthy donors, newly diagnosed patients reportedly had lower baseline TCR diversity, which was reported as lower still in relapsed/refractory patients.

The length of the CDR3 is 15 residues. With V trimmed by 6 bases and J by 6 bases, 11 bases remained unmatched. The V gene's germline CDR1 is LNHDA and CDR2 SQIVND (reference sequence). Documented time point: cycle 4 day 1 (C4D1), after more than five weeks of nivolumab. After autologous stem cell transplantation all patients relapsed, and prior brentuximab vedotin exposure differed between cohorts. Complete response, partial response or progressive disease was recorded as best response. Some clones are missing from TCRdb's copy, which holds only in-frame ones; the method was immunoSEQ multiplex PCR. The sample lists fewer than 100,000 clones; 85% to 95% were seen once.

Sequencing was performed on peripheral blood mononuclear cells (PBMCs), taken before the fourth cycle of nivolumab. The TCR originated in a human donor with classical Hodgkin lymphoma. This chain links TRBV19 with TRBJ2-7; 10 bases are shared with TRBD1. This CDR3 is CASRYRDRGEGEQYF. CDR3 nucleotides: TGTGCCAGTAGGTACCGGGACAGGGGAGAGGGCGAGCAGTACTTC.